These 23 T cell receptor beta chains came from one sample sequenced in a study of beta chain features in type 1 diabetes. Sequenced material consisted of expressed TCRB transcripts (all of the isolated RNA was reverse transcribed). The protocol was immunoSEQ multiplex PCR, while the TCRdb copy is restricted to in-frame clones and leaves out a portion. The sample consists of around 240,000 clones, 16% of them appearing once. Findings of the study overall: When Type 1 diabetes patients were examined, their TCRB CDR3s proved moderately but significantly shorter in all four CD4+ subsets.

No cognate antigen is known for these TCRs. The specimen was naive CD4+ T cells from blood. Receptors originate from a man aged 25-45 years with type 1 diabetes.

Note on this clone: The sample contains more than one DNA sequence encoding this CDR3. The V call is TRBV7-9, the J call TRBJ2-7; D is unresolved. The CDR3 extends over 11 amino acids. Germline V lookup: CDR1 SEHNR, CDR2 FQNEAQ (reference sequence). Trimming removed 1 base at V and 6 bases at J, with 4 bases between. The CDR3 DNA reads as TGTGCCAGCAGCTTAGGGCCCGAGCAGTACTTC. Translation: CASSLGPEQYF.

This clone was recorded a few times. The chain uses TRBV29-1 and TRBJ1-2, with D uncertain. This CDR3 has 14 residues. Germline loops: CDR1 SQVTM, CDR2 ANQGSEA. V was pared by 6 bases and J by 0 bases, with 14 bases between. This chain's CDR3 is CSVSRRLANYGYTF. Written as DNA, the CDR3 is TGCAGCGTCTCAAGGAGGCTAGCTAACTATGGCTACACCTTC. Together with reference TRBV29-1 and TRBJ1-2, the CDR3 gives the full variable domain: SAVISQKPSRDICQRGTSLTIQCQVDSQVTMMFWYRQQPGQSLTLIATANQGSEATYESGFVIDKFPISRPNLTFSTLTVSNMSPEDSSIYLCSVSRRLANYGYTFGSGTRLTVV.

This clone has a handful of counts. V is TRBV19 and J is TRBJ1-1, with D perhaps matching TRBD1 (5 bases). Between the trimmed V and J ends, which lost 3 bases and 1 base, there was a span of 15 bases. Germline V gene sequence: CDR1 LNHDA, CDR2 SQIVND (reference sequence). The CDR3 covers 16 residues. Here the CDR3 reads CASSMRHRDENTEAFF. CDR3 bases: TGTGCCAGTAGTATGAGACATCGGGACGAGAACACTGAAGCTTTCTTT.

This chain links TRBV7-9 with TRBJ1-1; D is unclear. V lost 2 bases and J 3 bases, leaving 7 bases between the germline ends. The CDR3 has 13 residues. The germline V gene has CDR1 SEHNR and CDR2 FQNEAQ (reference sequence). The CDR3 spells CASSLYPDTEAFF. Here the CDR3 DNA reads TGTGCCAGCAGCTTATACCCCGACACTGAAGCTTTCTTT.

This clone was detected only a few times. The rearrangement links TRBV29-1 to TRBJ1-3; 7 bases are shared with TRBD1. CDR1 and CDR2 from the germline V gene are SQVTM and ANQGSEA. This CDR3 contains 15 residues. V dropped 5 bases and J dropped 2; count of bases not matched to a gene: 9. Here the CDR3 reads CSVRAGDSAGNTIYF. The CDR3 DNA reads TGCAGCGTTCGGGCCGGGGACAGTGCTGGAAACACCATATATTTT.

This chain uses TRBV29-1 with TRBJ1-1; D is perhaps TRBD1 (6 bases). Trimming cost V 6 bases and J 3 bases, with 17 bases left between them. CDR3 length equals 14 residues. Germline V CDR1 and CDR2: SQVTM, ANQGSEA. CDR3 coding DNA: TGCAGCGTCCACAACAGGAGGGGGGACACTGAAGCTTTCTTT. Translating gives CSVHNRRGDTEAFF.

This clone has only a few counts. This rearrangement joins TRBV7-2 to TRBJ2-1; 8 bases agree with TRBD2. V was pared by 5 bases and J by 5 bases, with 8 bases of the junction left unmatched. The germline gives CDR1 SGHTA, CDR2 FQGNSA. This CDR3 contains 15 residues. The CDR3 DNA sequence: TGTGCCAGCAGCCCTCCCGGGACTAGACACAATGAGCAGTTCTTC. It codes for CASSPPGTRHNEQFF.

The CDR3 sequence: CASSPHRGFYNEQFF. The CDR3 DNA reads TGTGCCAGCAGTCCTCACAGGGGCTTTTACAATGAGCAGTTCTTC. The genes are TRBV28 and TRBJ2-1, with 7 bases fitting TRBD1. The J segment lost 4 bases and the V segment lost 5 bases, leaving 8 bases of the junction unmatched. Looked up from germline, CDR1 is MDHEN and CDR2 is SYDVKM. CDR3 length equals 15 residues.

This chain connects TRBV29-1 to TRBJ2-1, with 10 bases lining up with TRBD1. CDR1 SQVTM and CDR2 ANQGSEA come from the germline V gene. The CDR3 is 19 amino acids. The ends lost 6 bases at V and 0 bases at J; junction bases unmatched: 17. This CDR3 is CSVTGASTGGLFSYNEQFF. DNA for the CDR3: TGCAGCGTCACCGGCGCTTCGACAGGGGGCTTATTCTCCTACAATGAGCAGTTCTTC.

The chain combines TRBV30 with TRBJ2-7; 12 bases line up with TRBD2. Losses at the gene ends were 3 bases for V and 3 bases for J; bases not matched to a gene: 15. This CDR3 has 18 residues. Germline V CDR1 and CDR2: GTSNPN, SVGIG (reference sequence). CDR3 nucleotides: TGTGCCTGGAGGCTGACGCCAGGCCGACTAGCGGGAGTCTACGAGCAGTACTTC. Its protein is CAWRLTPGRLAGVYEQYF.

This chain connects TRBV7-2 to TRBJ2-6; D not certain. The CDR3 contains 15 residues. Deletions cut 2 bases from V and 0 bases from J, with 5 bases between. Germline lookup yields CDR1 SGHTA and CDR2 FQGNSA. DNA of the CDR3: TGTGCCAGCAGCTTATTTGCCTCTGGGGCCAACGTCCTGACTTTC. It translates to CASSLFASGANVLTF.

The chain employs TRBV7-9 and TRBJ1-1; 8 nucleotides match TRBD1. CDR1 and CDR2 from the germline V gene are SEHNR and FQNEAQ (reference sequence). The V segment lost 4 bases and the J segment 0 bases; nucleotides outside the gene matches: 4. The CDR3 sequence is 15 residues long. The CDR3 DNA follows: TGTGCCAGCAGCTCTTGGACAGGGTTGAACACTGAAGCTTTCTTT. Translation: CASSSWTGLNTEAFF. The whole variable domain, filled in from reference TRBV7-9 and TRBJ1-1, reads DTGVSQNPRHKITKRGQNVTFRCDPISEHNRLYWYRQTLGQGPEFLTYFQNEAQLEKSRLLSDRFSAERPKGSFSTLEIQRTEQGDSAMYLCASSSWTGLNTEAFFGQGTRLTVV.

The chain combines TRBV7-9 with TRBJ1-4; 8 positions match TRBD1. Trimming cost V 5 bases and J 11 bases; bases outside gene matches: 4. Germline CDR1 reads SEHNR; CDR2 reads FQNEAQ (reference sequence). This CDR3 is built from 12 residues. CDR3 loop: CASSGTGRKLFF. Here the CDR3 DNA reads TGTGCCAGCAGCGGGACAGGTCGGAAACTGTTTTTT.

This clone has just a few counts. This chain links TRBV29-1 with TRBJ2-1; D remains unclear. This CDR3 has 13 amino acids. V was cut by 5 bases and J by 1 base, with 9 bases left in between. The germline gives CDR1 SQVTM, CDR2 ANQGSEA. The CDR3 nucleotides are TGCAGCGTTCCCTATTCTTCCTACAATGAGCAGTTCTTC. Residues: CSVPYSSYNEQFF.

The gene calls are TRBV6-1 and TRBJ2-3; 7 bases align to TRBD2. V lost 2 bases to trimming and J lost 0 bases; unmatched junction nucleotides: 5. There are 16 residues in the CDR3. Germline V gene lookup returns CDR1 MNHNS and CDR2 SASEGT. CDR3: CASSEYGGGSTDTQYF. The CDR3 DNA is TGTGCCAGCAGTGAATACGGGGGAGGGAGCACAGATACGCAGTATTTT.

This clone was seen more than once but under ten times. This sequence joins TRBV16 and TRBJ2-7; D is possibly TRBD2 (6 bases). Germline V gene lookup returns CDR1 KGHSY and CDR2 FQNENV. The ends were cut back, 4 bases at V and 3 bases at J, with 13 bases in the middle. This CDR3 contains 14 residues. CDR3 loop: CASSLGRPSYEQYF. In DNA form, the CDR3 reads TGTGCCAGCAGCCTGGGGAGGCCTAGCTACGAGCAGTACTTC.

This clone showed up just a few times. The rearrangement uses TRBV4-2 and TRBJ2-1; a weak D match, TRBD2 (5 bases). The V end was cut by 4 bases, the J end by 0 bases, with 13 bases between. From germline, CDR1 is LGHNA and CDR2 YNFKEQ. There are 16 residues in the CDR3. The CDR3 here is CASSPRPGNSYNEQFF. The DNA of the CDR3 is TGTGCCAGCAGCCCCCGCCCGGGAAACTCCTACAATGAGCAGTTCTTC.

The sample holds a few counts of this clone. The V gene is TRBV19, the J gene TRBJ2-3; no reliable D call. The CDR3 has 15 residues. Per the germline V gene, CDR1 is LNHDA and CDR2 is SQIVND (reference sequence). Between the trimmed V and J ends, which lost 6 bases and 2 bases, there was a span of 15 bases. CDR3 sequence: CASSYSWTNTDTQYF. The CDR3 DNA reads TGTGCCAGTAGCTATAGTTGGACCAACACAGATACGCAGTATTTT.

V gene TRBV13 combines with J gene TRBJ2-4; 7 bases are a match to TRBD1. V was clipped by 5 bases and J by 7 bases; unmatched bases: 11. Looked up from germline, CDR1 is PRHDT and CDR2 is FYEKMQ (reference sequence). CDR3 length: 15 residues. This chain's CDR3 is CASSRQGPRGNIQYF. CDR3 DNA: TGTGCCAGCAGCCGACAGGGACCCCGAGGGAACATTCAGTACTTC.

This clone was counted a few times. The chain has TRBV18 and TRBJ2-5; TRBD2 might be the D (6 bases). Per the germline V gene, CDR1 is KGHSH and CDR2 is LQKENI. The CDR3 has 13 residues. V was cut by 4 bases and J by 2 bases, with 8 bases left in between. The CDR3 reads CASSQGTQETQYF. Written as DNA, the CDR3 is TGTGCCAGCTCACAGGGGACTCAAGAGACCCAGTACTTC. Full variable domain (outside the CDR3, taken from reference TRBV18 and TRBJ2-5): NAGVMQNPRHLVRRRGQEARLRCSPMKGHSHVYWYRQLPEEGLKFMVYLQKENIIDESGMPKERFSAEFPKEGPSILRIQQVVRGDSAAYFCASSQGTQETQYFGPGTRLLVL.

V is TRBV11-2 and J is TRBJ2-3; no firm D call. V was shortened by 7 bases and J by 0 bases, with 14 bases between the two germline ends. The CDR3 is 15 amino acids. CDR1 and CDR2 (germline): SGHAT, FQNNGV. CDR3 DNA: TGTGCCAGCACCCTAGTGGGTCGAAGCACAGATACGCAGTATTTT. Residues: CASTLVGRSTDTQYF.

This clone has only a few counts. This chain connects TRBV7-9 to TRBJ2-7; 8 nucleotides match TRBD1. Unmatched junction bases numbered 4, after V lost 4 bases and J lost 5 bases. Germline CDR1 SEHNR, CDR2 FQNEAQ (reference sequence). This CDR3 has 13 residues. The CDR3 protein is CASSWTGSDEQYF. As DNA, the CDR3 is TGTGCCAGCAGCTGGACAGGGAGCGACGAGCAGTACTTC.

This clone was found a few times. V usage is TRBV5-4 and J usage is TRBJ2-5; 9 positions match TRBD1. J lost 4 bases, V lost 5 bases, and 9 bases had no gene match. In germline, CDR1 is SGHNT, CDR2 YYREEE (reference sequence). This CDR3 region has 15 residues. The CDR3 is CASRFGQGSRETQYF. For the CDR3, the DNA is TGTGCCAGCAGATTCGGACAGGGGAGTCGAGAGACCCAGTACTTC.